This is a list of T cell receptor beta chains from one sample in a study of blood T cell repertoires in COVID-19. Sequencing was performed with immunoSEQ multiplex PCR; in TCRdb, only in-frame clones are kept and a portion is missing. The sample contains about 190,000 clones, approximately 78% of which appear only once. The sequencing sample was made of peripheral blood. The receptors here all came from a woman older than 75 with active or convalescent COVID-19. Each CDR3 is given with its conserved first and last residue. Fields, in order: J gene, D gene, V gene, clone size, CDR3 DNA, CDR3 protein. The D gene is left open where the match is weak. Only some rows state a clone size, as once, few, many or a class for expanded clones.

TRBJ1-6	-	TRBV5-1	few	TGCGCCAGCAGCTTGGGGGACACGGATTCACCCCTCCACTTT	CASSLGDTDSPLHF
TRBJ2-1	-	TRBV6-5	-	TGTGCCAGCAGAGGAAGCGGCTCCTACAATGAGCAGTTCTTC	CASRGSGSYNEQFF
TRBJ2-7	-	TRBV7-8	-	TGTGCCAGCAGCCCAACCCGCCTCAGCTCCTACGAGCAGTACTTC	CASSPTRLSSYEQYF
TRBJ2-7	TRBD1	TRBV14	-	TGTGCCAGCAGCCAAATAACAGGGGCTCAGCAGTACTTC	CASSQITGAQQYF
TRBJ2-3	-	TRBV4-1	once	TGCGCCAGCAGCCCCCTGGGCGCTACGCAGTATTTT	CASSPLGATQYF
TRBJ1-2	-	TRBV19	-	TGTGCCAGTAGTATCCGACAGGAAAGACCCTATGGCTACACCTTC	CASSIRQERPYGYTF
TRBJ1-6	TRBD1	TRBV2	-	TGTGCCAGCAGAGCGGGACAGGTGAGATCACCCCTCCACTTT	CASRAGQVRSPLHF
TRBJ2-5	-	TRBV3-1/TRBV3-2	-	TGTGCCAGCAGCCAAGTCGTGCATGCAGTCGCTGAGACCCAGTACTTC	CASSQVVHAVAETQYF
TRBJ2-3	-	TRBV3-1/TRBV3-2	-	TGTGCCAGCAGCCAAGGCGACAGTAGCCCAGATACGCAGTATTTT	CASSQGDSSPDTQYF
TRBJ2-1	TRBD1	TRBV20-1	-	TGCAGTGCTAGTAGGACAGGCGGCGAAGGGTCAGGGCAGTTCTTC	CSASRTGGEGSGQFF
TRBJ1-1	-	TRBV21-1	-	TGTGCCAGCAGCGCATACAGCTACAAAGCTTTCTTT	CASSAYSYKAFF
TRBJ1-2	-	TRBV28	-	TGTGCCAGCAGTTTGACCAGGGGCTCTGGCTACACCTTC	CASSLTRGSGYTF
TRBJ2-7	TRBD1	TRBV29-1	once	TGCAGCGTTAACAGGGGGCGGTCAAGCGAGCAGTACTTC	CSVNRGRSSEQYF
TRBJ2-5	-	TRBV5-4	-	TGTGCCAGCAGCTTGGACGCGGGCCAAGAGACCCAGTACTTC	CASSLDAGQETQYF
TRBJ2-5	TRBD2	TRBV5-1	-	TGCGCCAGCAGCTTGGAGGCTAGCGGGTCGGAGACCCAGTACTTC	CASSLEASGSETQYF
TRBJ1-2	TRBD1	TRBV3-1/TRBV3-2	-	TGTGCCAGCAGCGCACAGGGGGGTCAGGGCTATGGCTACACCTTC	CASSAQGGQGYGYTF
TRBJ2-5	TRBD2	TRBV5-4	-	TGTGCCAGCAGCGAGCGGACTAGCGTGGAGACCCAGTACTTC	CASSERTSVETQYF
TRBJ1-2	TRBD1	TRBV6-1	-	TGTGCCAGCAGTGAAGAACCCACACAGGGGAGCTATGGCTACACCTTC	CASSEEPTQGSYGYTF
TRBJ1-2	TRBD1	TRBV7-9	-	TGTGCCAGCAGCTCGTACAGGGGTACGGATGGCTACACCTTC	CASSSYRGTDGYTF
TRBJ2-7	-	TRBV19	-	TGTGCCAGTAGTCCCTGGGCAGGGGACGAGCAGTACTTC	CASSPWAGDEQYF